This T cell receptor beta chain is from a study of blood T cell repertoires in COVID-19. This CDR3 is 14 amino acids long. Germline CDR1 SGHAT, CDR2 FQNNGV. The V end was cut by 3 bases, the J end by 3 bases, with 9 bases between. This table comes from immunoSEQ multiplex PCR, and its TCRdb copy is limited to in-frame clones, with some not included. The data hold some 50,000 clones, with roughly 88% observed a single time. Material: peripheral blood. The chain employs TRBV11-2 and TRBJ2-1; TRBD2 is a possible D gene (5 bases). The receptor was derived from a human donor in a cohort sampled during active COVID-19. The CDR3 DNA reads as TGTGCCAGCAGCTTTAGTCGGGGCTACAATGAGCAGTTCTTC. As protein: CASSFSRGYNEQFF.